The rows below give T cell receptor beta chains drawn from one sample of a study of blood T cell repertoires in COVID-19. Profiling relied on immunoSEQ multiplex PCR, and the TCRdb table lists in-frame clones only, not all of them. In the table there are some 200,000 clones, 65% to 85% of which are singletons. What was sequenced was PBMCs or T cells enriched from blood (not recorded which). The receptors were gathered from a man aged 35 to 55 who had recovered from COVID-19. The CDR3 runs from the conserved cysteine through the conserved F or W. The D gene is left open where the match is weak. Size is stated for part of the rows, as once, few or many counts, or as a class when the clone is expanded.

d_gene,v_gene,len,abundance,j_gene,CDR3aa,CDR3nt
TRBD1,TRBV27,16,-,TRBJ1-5,CASSPEGQGQSQPQHF,TGTGCCAGCAGTCCCGAGGGACAGGGCCAATCTCAGCCCCAGCATTTT
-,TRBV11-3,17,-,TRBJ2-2,CASSPRGWGRGTGELFF,TGTGCCAGCAGCCCTAGAGGGTGGGGGCGTGGGACCGGGGAGCTGTTTTTT
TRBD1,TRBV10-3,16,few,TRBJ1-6,CAISAVIGTGGSPLHF,TGTGCCATCAGTGCGGTTATCGGGACAGGGGGTTCACCCCTCCACTTT
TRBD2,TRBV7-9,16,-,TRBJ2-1,CASSRSSGGTYNEQFF,TGTGCCAGCAGCCGAAGTAGCGGGGGGACCTACAATGAGCAGTTCTTC
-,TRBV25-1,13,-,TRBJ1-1,CASSEMSSRGPFF,TGTGCCAGCAGTGAGATGAGCTCCCGAGGGCCTTTCTTT
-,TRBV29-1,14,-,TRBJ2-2,CSVEGPANTGELFF,TGCAGCGTAGAAGGGCCCGCGAACACCGGGGAGCTGTTTTTT
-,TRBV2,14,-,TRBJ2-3,CASSEALPGDTQYF,TGTGCCAGCAGTGAAGCGCTTCCGGGGGATACGCAGTATTTT
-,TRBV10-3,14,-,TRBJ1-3,CAIRRGHQGNTIYF,TGTGCCATCAGGAGGGGACATCAAGGAAACACCATATATTTT
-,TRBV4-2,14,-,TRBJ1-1,CASSQDPQATEAFF,TGTGCCAGCAGCCAAGATCCACAGGCGACTGAAGCTTTCTTT
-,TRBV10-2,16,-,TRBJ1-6,CASSPDSGWGDSPLHF,TGCGCCAGCAGTCCGGATTCCGGATGGGGGGATTCACCCCTCCACTTT
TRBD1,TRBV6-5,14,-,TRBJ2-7,CASSRDRGLYEQYF,TGTGCCAGCAGCCGGGACAGGGGGCTCTACGAGCAGTACTTC
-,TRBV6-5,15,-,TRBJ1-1,CASSYSLGGRTEAFF,TGTGCCAGCAGTTACTCACTCGGCGGAAGGACTGAAGCTTTCTTT
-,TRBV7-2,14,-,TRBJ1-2,CASSSRWGDGGYTF,TGTGCCAGCAGCTCCCGATGGGGAGATGGTGGCTACACCTTC
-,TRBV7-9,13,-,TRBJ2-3,CASSLDSGDTQYF,TGTGCCAGCAGCTTAGATTCGGGGGATACGCAGTATTTT
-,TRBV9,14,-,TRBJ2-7,CASSVGGSSYEQYF,TGTGCCAGCAGCGTAGGAGGGAGCTCCTACGAGCAGTACTTC
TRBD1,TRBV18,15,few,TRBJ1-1,CASSPRQGAFTEAFF,TGTGCCAGCTCACCGAGACAGGGGGCGTTCACTGAAGCTTTCTTT
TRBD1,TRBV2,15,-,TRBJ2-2,CASSDRTGGFGELFF,TGTGCCAGCAGTGACAGGACAGGGGGCTTTGGGGAGCTGTTTTTT
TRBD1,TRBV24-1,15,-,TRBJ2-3,CATSDSGQGTDTQYF,TGTGCCACCAGTGATTCCGGACAGGGAACAGATACGCAGTATTTT
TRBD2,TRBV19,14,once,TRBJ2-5,CASSIAGGMQTQYF,TGTGCCAGTAGTATAGCGGGGGGGATGCAGACCCAGTACTTC
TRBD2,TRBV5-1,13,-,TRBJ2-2,CASRWGGTGELFF,TGCGCCAGCAGATGGGGGGGCACCGGGGAGCTGTTTTTT
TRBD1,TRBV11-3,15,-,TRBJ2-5,CASSRGTEYEETQYF,TGTGCCAGCAGCCGTGGGACAGAATACGAAGAGACCCAGTACTTC
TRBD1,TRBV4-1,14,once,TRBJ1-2,CASSQGTGAIGYTF,TGCGCCAGCAGCCAGGGGACAGGGGCGATTGGCTACACCTTC
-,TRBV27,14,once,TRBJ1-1,CASSFIPLNTEAFF,TGTGCCAGCAGTTTTATCCCCCTGAACACTGAAGCTTTCTTT
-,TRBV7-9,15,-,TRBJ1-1,CASSLADRLNTEAFF,TGTGCCAGCAGCTTAGCGGACAGACTGAACACTGAAGCTTTCTTT
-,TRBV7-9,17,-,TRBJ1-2,CASSLDLRHGTNYGYTF,TGTGCCAGCAGCTTAGATCTGAGGCACGGTACTAACTATGGCTACACCTTC
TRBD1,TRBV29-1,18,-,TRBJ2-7,CSVERRVFGDRGPHEQYF,TGCAGCGTTGAAAGAAGAGTCTTTGGGGACAGGGGACCCCACGAGCAGTACTTC
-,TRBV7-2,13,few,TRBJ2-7,CAIRTGEDGEQYF,TGTGCCATCCGGACGGGGGAGGATGGCGAGCAGTACTTC
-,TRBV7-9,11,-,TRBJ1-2,CASSLEGGYTF,TGTGCCAGCAGCTTAGAGGGGGGCTACACCTTC
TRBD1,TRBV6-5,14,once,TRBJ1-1,CASSNRQGRTEAFF,TGTGCCAGCAGTAACCGACAGGGGAGAACTGAAGCTTTCTTT
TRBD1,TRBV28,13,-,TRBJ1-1,CATRENGQAEAFF,TGTGCCACCCGTGAAAATGGACAGGCTGAAGCTTTCTTT
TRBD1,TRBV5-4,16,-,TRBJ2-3,CASSLFTTGATDTQYF,TGTGCCAGCAGCTTGTTTACTACAGGGGCCACAGATACGCAGTATTTT
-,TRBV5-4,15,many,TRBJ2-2,CASSYPGMMTGELFF,TGTGCCAGCAGCTACCCAGGCATGATGACCGGGGAGCTGTTTTTT
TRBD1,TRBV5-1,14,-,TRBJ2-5,CASSLETGYETQYF,TGCGCCAGCAGCTTGGAGACAGGGTACGAGACCCAGTACTTC
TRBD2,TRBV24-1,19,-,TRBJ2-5,CATSDLRTSGGAFVETQYF,TGTGCCACCAGTGATTTGAGGACTAGCGGGGGGGCTTTTGTAGAGACCCAGTACTTC
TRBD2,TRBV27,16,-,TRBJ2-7,CASSLLSGGSPYEQYF,TGTGCCAGCAGTTTACTTAGCGGGGGATCCCCGTACGAGCAGTACTTC
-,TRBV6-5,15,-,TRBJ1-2,CASSYSSDTNYGYTF,TGTGCCAGCAGTTACTCCTCCGACACCAACTATGGCTACACCTTC
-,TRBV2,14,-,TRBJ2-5,CASSVQSLQETQYF,TGTGCCAGCAGTGTACAGAGCTTACAAGAGACCCAGTACTTC
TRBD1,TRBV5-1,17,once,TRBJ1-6,CASSLGTGGSYNSPLHF,TGCGCCAGCAGCTTGGGGACAGGGGGGTCCTATAATTCACCCCTCCACTTT
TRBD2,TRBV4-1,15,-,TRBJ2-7,CASSQGWGGAAEQYF,TGCGCCAGCAGCCAGGGATGGGGAGGGGCCGCCGAGCAGTACTTC
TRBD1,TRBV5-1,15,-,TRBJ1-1,CASSKGTGRNTEAFF,TGCGCCAGCAGCAAGGGGACAGGGCGGAACACTGAAGCTTTCTTT
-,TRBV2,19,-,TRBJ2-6,CASTGIGAGASSGANVLTF,TGTGCCAGCACCGGGATTGGAGCGGGTGCCTCCTCTGGGGCCAACGTCCTGACTTTC
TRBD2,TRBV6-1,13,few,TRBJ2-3,CASRGGLEDTQYF,TGTGCCAGCCGGGGGGGGTTGGAAGATACGCAGTATTTT
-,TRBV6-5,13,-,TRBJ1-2,CASSSDRFYGYTF,TGTGCCAGCAGCTCTGACAGATTCTATGGCTACACCTTC
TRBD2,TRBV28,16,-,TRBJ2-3,CASGLLAGGGTDTQYF,TGTGCCAGCGGCCTACTAGCGGGGGGGGGTACAGATACGCAGTATTTT
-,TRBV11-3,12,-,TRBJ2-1,CASSPGANEQFF,TGTGCCAGCAGCCCAGGGGCCAATGAGCAGTTCTTC
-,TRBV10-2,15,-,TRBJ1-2,CASSESRRRDYGYTF,TGCGCCAGCAGTGAGTCGAGAAGGAGGGACTATGGCTACACCTTC
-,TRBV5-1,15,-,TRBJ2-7,CASSLDGQTSYEQYF,TGCGCCAGCAGCTTGGATGGACAGACCTCCTACGAGCAGTACTTC
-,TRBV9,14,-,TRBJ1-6,CASSIGGANSPLHF,TGTGCCAGCAGCATCGGGGGAGCGAATTCACCCCTCCACTTT
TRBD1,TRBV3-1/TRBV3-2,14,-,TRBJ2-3,CASSQGQTTDTQYF,TGTGCCAGCAGCCAGGGACAGACCACAGATACGCAGTATTTT
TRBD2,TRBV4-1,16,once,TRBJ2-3,CASSQEKRGGTDTQYF,TGCGCCAGCAGCCAAGAGAAGCGGGGAGGCACAGATACGCAGTATTTT
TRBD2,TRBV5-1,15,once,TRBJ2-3,CASSKVAGGADTQYF,TGCGCCAGCAGCAAGGTAGCGGGAGGAGCAGATACGCAGTATTTT
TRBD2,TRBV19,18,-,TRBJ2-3,CASSMRGGLEPLTDTQYF,TGTGCCAGTAGTATGCGGGGGGGGCTCGAGCCCCTCACAGATACGCAGTATTTT
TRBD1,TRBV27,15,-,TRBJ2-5,CASSLSRTGQETQYF,TGTGCCAGCAGCTTAAGTCGGACAGGGCAAGAGACCCAGTACTTC
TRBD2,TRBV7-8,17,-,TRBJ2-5,CASSLAHLAGSQETQYF,TGTGCCAGCAGCTTAGCCCACTTAGCGGGGAGCCAAGAGACCCAGTACTTC
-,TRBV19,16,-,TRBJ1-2,CASSIAAAASNYGYTF,TGTGCCAGTAGTATAGCCGCGGCAGCCTCTAACTATGGCTACACCTTC
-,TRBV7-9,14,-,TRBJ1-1,CASSLSGAGTEAFF,TGTGCCAGCAGCTTATCAGGGGCAGGCACTGAAGCTTTCTTT
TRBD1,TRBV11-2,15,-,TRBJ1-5,CASSLGQSSNQPQHF,TGTGCCAGCAGCTTGGGACAGAGTAGCAATCAGCCCCAGCATTTT